The 13 T cell receptor beta chains reported below all come from one sample, sequenced in a study of glioma-infiltrating T cells after dendritic cell vaccination. The repertoire was sequenced with immunoSEQ multiplex PCR; TCRdb's copy has only in-frame clones and lacks some. The sample comprises approximately 3,100 clones, 75% to 80% of which are singletons, and around 4.5% rests with the top ten. Sequenced material: tumor tissue, taken before dendritic cell vaccination. Receptors originate from a human donor with glioblastoma.

Here the CDR3 DNA reads TGTGCCAGTAGTATTTGGAGCCTCGAGGGCTACACCTTC. This encodes CASSIWSLEGYTF. The chain has TRBV19 and TRBJ1-2; D call uncertain. Trimming left V 3 bases short and J 8 bases short, with 13 bases between. The CDR3 totals 13 residues. The V gene's germline CDR1 is LNHDA and CDR2 SQIVND (reference sequence).

The rearrangement links TRBV5-1 to TRBJ2-5, with TRBD2 matching 9 bases. The CDR3 runs to 16 residues. Germline V gene lookup returns CDR1 SGHRS and CDR2 YFSETQ. V shed 0 bases and J 2 bases; nucleotides not matched to a gene: 5. As DNA, the CDR3 is TGCGCCAGCAGCTTGGCCGTAGCGGGGGCACAAGAGACCCAGTACTTC. Amino acids: CASSLAVAGAQETQYF.

V gene TRBV10-2 combines with J gene TRBJ2-7; 8 bases line up with TRBD1. The J segment lost 5 bases and the V segment lost 11 bases, leaving 8 bases of the junction unmatched. The germline CDR1 and CDR2 sequences are WSHSY and SAAADI. The length of the CDR3 is 12 residues. The CDR3 coding sequence is TGCGCCGTACAGGGGGAAGGTGACGAGCAGTACTTC. Protein: CAVQGEGDEQYF.

Regarding this clone: The junction shows a germline mismatch at one end, possibly a read error. Other DNA sequences within the sample encode an identical CDR3. The chain carries TRBV5-1 and TRBJ1-6, with 9 nucleotides matching TRBD1. CDR1 is SGHRS and CDR2 is YFSETQ in the germline V gene. CDR3 length: 14 residues. The CDR3 DNA reads as TGCGCCAGCACACGGGACAGGGAAAATTCCCCCCTCCACTTT. This encodes CASTRDRENSPLHF.

The genes are TRBV30 and TRBJ2-3; 8 bases are a match to TRBD2. This CDR3 spans 16 amino acids. The V gene's germline CDR1 is GTSNPN and CDR2 SVGIG (reference sequence). After removal of 0 bases from V and 0 bases from J, the junction contained 5 bases not matched to a gene. The CDR3 reads CAWSVFSGGSTDTQYF. In DNA form, the CDR3 reads TGTGCCTGGAGTGTATTCAGCGGGGGCAGCACAGATACGCAGTATTTT.

The chain couples TRBV7-9 to TRBJ2-5; 12 bases fit TRBD2. V dropped 5 bases and J dropped 0; count of bases not matched to a gene: 10. The CDR3 is made up of 18 amino acids. Germline V gene lookup returns CDR1 SEHNR and CDR2 FQNEAQ (reference sequence). CDR3 in DNA: TGTGCCAGCAGCGCGCGGACTAGCGGGGTTATGTACCAAGAGACCCAGTACTTC. As protein: CASSARTSGVMYQETQYF. Drawing the rest from reference TRBV7-9 and TRBJ2-5, the complete variable domain is DTGVSQNPRHKITKRGQNVTFRCDPISEHNRLYWYRQTLGQGPEFLTYFQNEAQLEKSRLLSDRFSAERPKGSFSTLEIQRTEQGDSAMYLCASSARTSGVMYQETQYFGPGTRLLVL.

The rearrangement uses TRBV5-1 and TRBJ1-2; TRBD1 is a possible D gene (6 bases). V lost 0 bases and J lost 4, with 10 bases in between. Germline lookup yields CDR1 SGHRS and CDR2 YFSETQ. The CDR3 contains 14 residues. The CDR3 bases are TGCGCCAGCAGCTTGGAATCAGGGGTCTATGGCTACACCTTC. It translates to CASSLESGVYGYTF.

The rearrangement links TRBV9 to TRBJ1-6, with unresolved D. CDR3 size: 13 residues. V lost 2 bases and J lost 8, with 8 bases in between. Germline V gene sequence: CDR1 SGDLS, CDR2 YYNGEE. The CDR3 region is CASSVDGDSPLHF. The CDR3 nucleotides are TGTGCCAGCAGCGTGGACGGGGATTCACCCCTCCACTTT.

The genes are TRBV27 and TRBJ1-2; 7 bases are shared with TRBD1. Germline values: CDR1 MNHEY, CDR2 SMNVEV (reference sequence). The CDR3 totals 19 residues. V lost 5 bases to trimming and J lost 1 base; unmatched junction nucleotides: 19. CDR3 sequence: CASSPRGGGSYYINYGYTF. The CDR3 DNA reads as TGTGCCAGCAGTCCCCGTGGAGGGGGCTCCTACTATATTAACTATGGCTACACCTTC.

V gene TRBV14 combines with J gene TRBJ1-2; TRBD1 might be the D (6 bases). The V gene's germline CDR1 is SGHDN and CDR2 FVKESK. This CDR3 spans 14 amino acids. Deletions cut 1 base from V and 7 bases from J, with 13 bases between. The CDR3 sequence: CASSQVGGQFGYTF. The DNA of the CDR3 is TGTGCCAGCAGCCAAGTAGGGGGACAATTTGGCTACACCTTC.

This chain joins TRBV4-3 and TRBJ2-5; 7 positions agree with TRBD1. CDR3 length: 16 amino acids. Trimming at V came to 4 bases and at J to 4 bases, leaving 12 bases not matched to a gene. From germline, CDR1 is LGHNA and CDR2 YSLEER. CDR3 residues: CASSRVATGNPETQYF. The CDR3 nucleotides read TGCGCCAGCAGCCGGGTCGCGACAGGGAACCCAGAGACCCAGTACTTC.

This clone has a handful of counts. The rearrangement joins TRBV7-6 to TRBJ2-3; possible D gene TRBD2, 7 bases. The CDR3 runs to 17 residues. Germline lookup yields CDR1 SGHVS and CDR2 FNYEAQ. Trimming took off 0 bases at V and 4 bases at J, with 17 bases between the two ends. CDR3 protein: CASSLAPAGAPPDTQYF. For the CDR3, the DNA is TGTGCCAGCAGCTTAGCGCCGGCGGGGGCTCCCCCAGATACGCAGTATTTT.

This clone was found once. V gene TRBV19 combines with J gene TRBJ2-3; 12 nucleotides match TRBD2. CDR1 and CDR2 from the germline V gene are LNHDA and SQIVND (reference sequence). Germline trimming cut 6 bases from V and 1 base from J; bases unmatched to any gene: 5. This CDR3 contains 16 residues. Here the CDR3 reads CASRERLAGGTDTQYF. CDR3 bases: TGTGCCAGTAGGGAAAGACTAGCGGGGGGCACAGATACGCAGTATTTT.